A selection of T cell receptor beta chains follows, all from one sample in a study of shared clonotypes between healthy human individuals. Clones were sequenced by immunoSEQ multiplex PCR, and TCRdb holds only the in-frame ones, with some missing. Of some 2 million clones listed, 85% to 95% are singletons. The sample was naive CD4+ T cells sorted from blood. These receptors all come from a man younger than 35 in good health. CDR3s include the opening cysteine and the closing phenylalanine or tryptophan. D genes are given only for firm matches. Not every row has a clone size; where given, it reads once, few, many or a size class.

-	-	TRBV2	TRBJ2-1	CASSDGNNEQFF	TGTGCCAGCAGTGACGGTAACAATGAGCAGTTCTTC
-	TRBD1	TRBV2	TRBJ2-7	CASSGQGADEQYF	TGTGCCAGCAGTGGACAGGGGGCGGACGAGCAGTACTTC
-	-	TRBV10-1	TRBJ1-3	CASSEDVSGNTIYF	TGCGCCAGCAGTGAAGATGTCTCTGGAAACACCATATATTTT
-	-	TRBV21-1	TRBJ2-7	CASSKWKRRDDSYEQYF	TGTGCCAGCAGCAAATGGAAGCGGAGGGACGATTCCTACGAGCAGTACTTC
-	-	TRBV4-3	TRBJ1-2	CASSQEFTRESSYGYTF	TGCGCCAGCAGCCAAGAATTTACTCGGGAGTCGAGCTATGGCTACACCTTC
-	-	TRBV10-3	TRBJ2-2	CAIQGGINTGELFF	TGTGCCATCCAGGGGGGGATTAACACCGGGGAGCTGTTTTTT
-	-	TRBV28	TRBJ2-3	CASLGRVGTDTQYF	TGTGCCAGTCTAGGACGCGTTGGGACAGATACGCAGTATTTT
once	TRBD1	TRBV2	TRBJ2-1	CASMVGQGKGVGFF	TGTGCCAGCATGGTCGGACAGGGGAAGGGGGTGGGGTTCTTC
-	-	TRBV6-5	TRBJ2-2	CASSYSLNPTGELFF	TGTGCCAGCAGTTACTCACTGAATCCCACCGGGGAGCTGTTTTTT
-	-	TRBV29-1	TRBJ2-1	CSVEGKLYNEQFF	TGCAGCGTTGAAGGTAAGCTCTACAATGAGCAGTTCTTC
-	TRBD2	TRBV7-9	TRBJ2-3	CASSSLGLAGAKDTQYF	TGTGCCAGCAGCTCCCTGGGACTAGCGGGGGCAAAAGATACGCAGTATTTT
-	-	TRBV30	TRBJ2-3	CAWSVTRARDTQYF	TGTGCCTGGAGTGTAACCAGGGCTAGAGATACGCAGTATTTT
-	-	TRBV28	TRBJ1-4	CASRPQGSNEKLFF	TGTGCCAGCAGACCGCAGGGGTCTAATGAAAAACTGTTTTTT
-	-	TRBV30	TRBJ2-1	CAWMWSEGRQFF	TGTGCCTGGATGTGGTCGGAGGGAAGGCAGTTCTTC
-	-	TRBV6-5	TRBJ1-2	CASSPGGYNYGYTF	TGTGCCAGCAGCCCGGGCGGCTATAACTATGGCTACACCTTC
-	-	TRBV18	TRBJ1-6	CASSPQGSDSPLHF	TGTGCCAGCTCACCACAAGGGTCCGATTCACCCCTCCACTTT
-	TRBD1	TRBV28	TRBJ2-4	CASSSTGGGGNIQYF	TGTGCCAGCAGCTCGACAGGGGGCGGGGGAAACATTCAGTACTTC
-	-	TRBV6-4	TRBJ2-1	CASSEASGLHNEQFF	TGTGCCAGCAGTGAAGCATCCGGACTACACAATGAGCAGTTCTTC
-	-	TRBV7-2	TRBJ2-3	CASSLGPDTQYF	TGTGCCAGCAGCTTAGGCCCAGATACGCAGTATTTT
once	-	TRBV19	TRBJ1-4	CASSDQGEKLFF	TGTGCCAGTAGTGATCAAGGGGAAAAACTGTTTTTT
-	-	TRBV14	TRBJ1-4	CASRHPLFF	TGTGCCAGCAGACATCCACTGTTTTTT
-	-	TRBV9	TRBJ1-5	CASSRTGQGQPQHF	TGTGCCAGCAGCAGAACAGGGCAGGGTCAGCCCCAGCATTTT
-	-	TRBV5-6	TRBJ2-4	CASSLAGQGGINIQYF	TGTGCCAGCAGCTTGGCCGGGCAGGGCGGGATAAACATTCAGTACTTC
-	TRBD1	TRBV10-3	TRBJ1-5	CAISGGTGDQPQHF	TGTGCCATCAGTGGCGGGACAGGGGATCAGCCCCAGCATTTT
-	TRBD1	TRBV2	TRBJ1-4	CASTGQGAEKLFF	TGTGCCAGCACAGGACAGGGGGCGGAAAAACTGTTTTTT
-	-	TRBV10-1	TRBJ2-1	CASSTLNGNEQFF	TGCGCCAGCAGTACATTAAATGGCAATGAGCAGTTCTTC
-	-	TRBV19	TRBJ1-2	CASTTGRGGNYGYTF	TGTGCCAGTACCACCGGGAGGGGTGGTAACTATGGCTACACCTTC
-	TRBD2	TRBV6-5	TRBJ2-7	CASSYRTSGYEQYF	TGTGCCAGCAGTTACCGGACTAGCGGCTACGAGCAGTACTTC
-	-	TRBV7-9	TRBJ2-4	CASSSPDLAKNIQYF	TGTGCCAGCAGCTCGCCAGATTTAGCCAAAAACATTCAGTACTTC